The clone carrying this T cell receptor beta chain was counted many times. The sample originates from a study of T cells after yellow fever vaccination. Notes on the study in general: Contamination by abundant bulk-population clonotypes could be present in FACS-sorted repertoires.

TCRdb independently ran MiXCR on the 5' RACE reads; one entry per CDR3 protein. Here the sample spans more than 15,000 distinct CDR3 sequences, 4% being singletons. Losses at the gene ends were 5 bases for V and 4 bases for J; bases not matched to a gene: 2. This CDR3 comprises 13 residues. Per germline, CDR1 SGHAT and CDR2 FQNNGV. This material consisted of PBMCs, either bulk or a sorted T-cell subset (CD4+, CD8+, memory, or dextramer-sorted; not recorded which), taken 15 days after the yellow fever booster vaccination. The sequence was collected from a young man who received the YFV17D yellow fever vaccine. The rearrangement uses TRBV11-2 and TRBJ1-5; 7 bases fit TRBD1. The CDR3 DNA reads TGTGCCAGCAGCACGACAGGGAATCAGCCCCAGCATTTT. Its protein is CASSTTGNQPQHF.